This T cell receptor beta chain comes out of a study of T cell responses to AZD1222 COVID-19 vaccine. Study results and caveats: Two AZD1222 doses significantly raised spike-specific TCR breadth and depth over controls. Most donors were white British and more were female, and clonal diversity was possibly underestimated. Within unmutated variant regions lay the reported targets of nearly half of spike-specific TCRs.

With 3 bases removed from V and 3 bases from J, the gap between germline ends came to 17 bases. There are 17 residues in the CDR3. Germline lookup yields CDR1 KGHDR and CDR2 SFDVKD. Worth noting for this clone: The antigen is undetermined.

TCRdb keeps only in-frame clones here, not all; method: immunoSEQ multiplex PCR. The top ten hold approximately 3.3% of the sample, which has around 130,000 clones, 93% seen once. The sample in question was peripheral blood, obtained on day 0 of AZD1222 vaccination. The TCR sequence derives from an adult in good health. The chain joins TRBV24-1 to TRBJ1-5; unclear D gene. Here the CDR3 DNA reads TGTGCCACCAGTGATAACAGCGAGGACGTTTTCAATCAGCCCCAGCATTTT. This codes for CATSDNSEDVFNQPQHF.